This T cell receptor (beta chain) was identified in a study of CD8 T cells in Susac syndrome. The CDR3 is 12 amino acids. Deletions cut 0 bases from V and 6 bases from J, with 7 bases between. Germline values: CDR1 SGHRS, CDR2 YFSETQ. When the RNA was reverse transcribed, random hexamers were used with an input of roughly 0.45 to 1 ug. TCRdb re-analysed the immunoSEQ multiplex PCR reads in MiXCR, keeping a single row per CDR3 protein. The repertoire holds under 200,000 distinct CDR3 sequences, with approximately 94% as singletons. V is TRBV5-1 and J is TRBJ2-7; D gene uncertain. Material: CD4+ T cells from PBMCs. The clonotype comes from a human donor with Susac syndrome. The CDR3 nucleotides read TGCGCCAGCAGCTTGGAGGCCACCGAGCAGTACTTC. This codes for CASSLEATEQYF. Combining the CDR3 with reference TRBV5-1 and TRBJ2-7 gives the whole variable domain KAGVTQTPRYLIKTRGQQVTLSCSPISGHRSVSWYQQTPGQGLQFLFEYFSETQRNKGNFPGRFSGRQFSNSRSEMNVSTLELGDSALYLCASSLEATEQYFGPGTRLTVT.